This TCR beta chain appears in the sequencing data of a study of CD8+ T cells in alopecia areata. V shed 8 bases, J shed 3 bases, and the junction held 1 base outside the gene matches. The CDR3 has 11 residues. Germline assignment: CDR1 LNHNV and CDR2 YYDKDF (reference sequence). Sequencing used cDNA as its template, made by extracting RNA and reverse transcribing it. Sequencing used immunoSEQ multiplex PCR; TCRdb keeps in-frame clones, though not all of them. The table has roughly 150,000 clones, around half seen once. The V gene is TRBV15, the J gene TRBJ2-7; the match to TRBD1 covers 7 bases. Sequencing was performed on CD8+ T cells sorted from blood, taken at week 0. The receptor was isolated from a human donor with alopecia areata. The CDR3 nucleotides are TGTGCCACCCGGGACAGCTACGAGCAGTACTTC. It is translated as CATRDSYEQYF.